Listed below are T cell receptor beta chains from one sample, sequenced in a study of shared clonotypes between healthy human individuals. TCRdb keeps only in-frame clones here, not all; method: immunoSEQ multiplex PCR. The repertoire includes 950,000 to 1,100,000 clones, about 80% of them detected once, and 1.4% sits in the top ten. The specimen was memory CD4+ T cells sorted from blood. The origin of the receptors is a man between 18 and 29 years old in good health. Both conserved end residues are part of each CDR3. The D gene is left open where the match is weak. Not every row has a clone size; where given, it reads once, few, many or a size class.

V gene	J gene	clone size	D gene	CDR3 protein	CDR3 DNA
TRBV5-1	TRBJ1-2	few	-	CASKAAGGVDYGYTF	TGCGCCAGCAAGGCTGCGGGGGGAGTGGACTATGGCTACACCTTC
TRBV6-5	TRBJ2-2	-	TRBD1	CASSYPRGREGGELFF	TGTGCCAGCAGTTACCCCAGGGGGCGTGAGGGCGGGGAGCTGTTTTTT
TRBV30	TRBJ2-7	-	TRBD2	CAWNVGGGAYEQYF	TGTGCCTGGAATGTTGGCGGGGGGGCTTACGAGCAGTACTTC
TRBV2	TRBJ2-7	once	-	CASSENEGPGEQYF	TGTGCCAGCAGTGAAAACGAGGGGCCAGGTGAGCAGTACTTC
TRBV30	TRBJ1-4	-	TRBD1	CACNRGGSEKLFF	TGTGCCTGTAACAGAGGGGGCTCGGAAAAACTGTTTTTT
TRBV6-1	TRBJ1-3	-	-	CASSEASPGRSGNTIYF	TGTGCCAGCAGTGAAGCGAGCCCAGGCCGCTCTGGAAACACCATATATTTT
TRBV9	TRBJ1-1	once	-	CASSVGRGSGTEAFF	TGTGCCAGCAGCGTAGGGAGGGGATCGGGAACTGAAGCTTTCTTT
TRBV28	TRBJ2-3	-	-	CASGLDRRTDTQYF	TGTGCCAGCGGCCTGGACAGACGCACAGATACGCAGTATTTT
TRBV15	TRBJ2-5	-	-	CATSTFTGTETQYF	TGTGCCACCAGTACCTTTACAGGGACAGAGACCCAGTACTTC
TRBV18	TRBJ1-2	-	-	CASSPMTGGYTF	TGTGCCAGCTCACCAATGACGGGTGGCTACACCTTC
TRBV5-6	TRBJ1-2	-	-	CASSLVKGGPQYGYTF	TGTGCCAGCAGCTTGGTCAAGGGGGGGCCACAATATGGCTACACCTTC
TRBV5-1	TRBJ2-3	-	TRBD1	CASSPSQGQGLTDTQYF	TGCGCCAGCAGCCCTAGCCAAGGACAGGGGTTAACAGATACGCAGTATTTT
TRBV30	TRBJ1-3	-	TRBD1	CAWRGRGQGGGNTIYF	TGTGCCTGGAGGGGAAGGGGACAGGGAGGTGGAAACACCATATATTTT
TRBV6-6	TRBJ2-5	-	-	CASRGTGWETQYF	TGTGCCAGCAGGGGCACGGGGTGGGAGACCCAGTACTTC
TRBV6-1	TRBJ1-5	-	-	CASSTTGGNQPQHF	TGTGCCAGCAGTACGACAGGCGGCAATCAGCCCCAGCATTTT
TRBV19	TRBJ1-3	few	TRBD1	CASSRDRLSGNTIYF	TGTGCCAGTAGTCGGGACAGGCTCTCTGGAAACACCATATATTTT
TRBV30	TRBJ1-3	-	TRBD1	CAWTGDSGNTIYF	TGTGCCTGGACCGGGGACAGTGGAAACACCATATATTTT
TRBV7-8	TRBJ2-7	-	-	CASSLARPVRGTNEQYF	TGTGCCAGCAGCTTAGCGCGGCCAGTCCGAGGAACTAACGAGCAGTACTTC
TRBV7-2	TRBJ1-5	once	TRBD1	CASSLNSGTGSQPQHF	TGTGCCAGCAGCTTGAATTCCGGGACAGGGTCTCAGCCCCAGCATTTT
TRBV7-9	TRBJ1-4	many	TRBD1	CASSGQGGGSEKLFF	TGTGCCAGCAGCGGACAGGGTGGGGGGAGTGAAAAACTGTTTTTT
TRBV6-1	TRBJ2-7	few	TRBD1	CASKGGDRGTDEQYF	TGTGCCAGCAAAGGTGGGGACAGAGGGACCGACGAGCAGTACTTC
TRBV5-4	TRBJ2-4	-	-	CASSRSSGMEAKNIQYF	TGTGCCAGCAGCAGGAGCTCGGGGATGGAAGCCAAAAACATTCAGTACTTC
TRBV5-1	TRBJ2-3	-	TRBD2	CASSLGIAGGTDTQYF	TGCGCCAGCAGCTTGGGAATCGCGGGGGGCACAGATACGCAGTATTTT
TRBV7-2	TRBJ2-7	-	-	CASSQTDALEQYF	TGTGCCAGCAGTCAGACGGACGCCCTCGAGCAGTACTTC
TRBV6-6	TRBJ2-2	once	-	CASSLTDNTGELFF	TGTGCCAGCAGTTTGACAGACAACACCGGGGAGCTGTTTTTT
TRBV5-1	TRBJ2-3	-	TRBD1	CASSLGTGGGDTQYF	TGCGCCAGCAGCTTGGGGACAGGGGGCGGTGATACGCAGTATTTT
TRBV11-2	TRBJ2-7	-	TRBD2	CASSSGLAAYEQYF	TGTGCCAGCAGCTCGGGACTAGCGGCCTACGAGCAGTACTTC
TRBV29-1	TRBJ2-5	-	-	CSVAGGETQYF	TGCAGCGTGGCCGGCGGGGAGACCCAGTACTTC
TRBV28	TRBJ1-5	few	-	CASSPTGKAGQPQHF	TGTGCCAGCAGTCCGACAGGAAAAGCGGGTCAGCCCCAGCATTTT
TRBV7-9	TRBJ1-1	few	-	CASSFLNTEAFF	TGTGCCAGCAGCTTCCTGAACACTGAAGCTTTCTTT
TRBV5-1	TRBJ1-3	few	-	CASSLGQAISGNTIYF	TGCGCCAGCAGCTTGGGGCAGGCGATCTCTGGAAACACCATATATTTT
TRBV27	TRBJ1-2	-	-	CASSTTGSKGYTF	TGTGCCAGCAGTACAACAGGGAGTAAAGGCTACACCTTC
TRBV7-9	TRBJ1-1	-	TRBD1	CASSPRGQGARYTEAFF	TGTGCCAGCAGCCCCCGGGGACAGGGGGCGAGGTACACTGAAGCTTTCTTT
TRBV7-2	TRBJ2-7	-	-	CASRRQGYEQYF	TGTGCCAGCAGGCGTCAGGGTTACGAGCAGTACTTC
TRBV4-1	TRBJ2-4	-	-	CASSQGDIQYF	TGCGCCAGCAGCCAAGGTGACATTCAGTACTTC
TRBV30	TRBJ2-2	few	-	CAWSVSGAGELFF	TGTGCCTGGAGTGTATCGGGCGCCGGGGAGCTGTTTTTT
TRBV30	TRBJ1-1	once	TRBD1	CAWSVEGGYTEAFF	TGTGCCTGGAGTGTAGAAGGGGGCTACACTGAAGCTTTCTTT
TRBV7-2	TRBJ2-6	-	-	CASTLGGGANVLTF	TGTGCCAGCACCCTCGGGGGCGGGGCCAACGTCCTGACTTTC
TRBV7-2	TRBJ2-7	-	-	CASSIRSYEQYF	TGTGCCAGCAGCATCAGGTCCTACGAGCAGTACTTC
TRBV5-1	TRBJ2-7	-	TRBD1	CASSLQGGEYEQYF	TGCGCCAGCAGCTTGCAAGGGGGCGAGTACGAGCAGTACTTC
TRBV5-1	TRBJ2-7	-	TRBD1	CASSLAGTVFYEQYF	TGCGCCAGCAGCTTGGCCGGGACAGTTTTCTACGAGCAGTACTTC
TRBV2	TRBJ1-2	few	-	CASSLRTANYGYTF	TGTGCCAGCAGCTTACGGACGGCGAACTATGGCTACACCTTC
TRBV6-1	TRBJ2-3	-	-	CASSEGLSWLSSTDTQYF	TGTGCCAGCAGTGAAGGGTTATCGTGGCTGTCTAGCACAGATACGCAGTATTTT
TRBV4-3	TRBJ1-5	-	-	CASSQDWGVQPQHF	TGCGCCAGCAGCCAAGATTGGGGAGTTCAGCCCCAGCATTTT
TRBV29-1	TRBJ1-4	-	-	CSVRGRFNEKLFF	TGCAGCGTCCGAGGACGGTTTAATGAAAAACTGTTTTTT
TRBV10-3	TRBJ2-1	-	-	CAISESTSYNEQFF	TGTGCCATCAGTGAGTCGACAAGCTACAATGAGCAGTTCTTC
TRBV10-1	TRBJ2-7	-	TRBD2	CATLSGGATYEQYF	TGCGCCACCTTAAGCGGGGGTGCTACCTACGAGCAGTACTTC
TRBV4-1	TRBJ2-7	once	TRBD1	CASSQADRGEYEQYF	TGCGCCAGCAGCCAAGCGGACAGGGGAGAATACGAGCAGTACTTC
TRBV6-6	TRBJ2-5	-	TRBD1	CASQTGGRETQYF	TGTGCCAGCCAAACAGGGGGCAGGGAGACCCAGTACTTC
TRBV6-1	TRBJ2-5	-	-	CASSEGVGYLETQYF	TGTGCCAGCAGTGAAGGAGTTGGCTATCTGGAGACCCAGTACTTC
TRBV30	TRBJ1-6	-	TRBD1	CAWSVQGGSSPLHF	TGTGCCTGGAGTGTACAAGGGGGCAGTTCACCCCTCCACTTT
TRBV6-1	TRBJ1-5	-	-	CASSVRGGVQPQHF	TGTGCCAGCAGTGTGAGGGGAGGTGTTCAGCCCCAGCATTTT
TRBV19	TRBJ1-6	once	-	CASSISVGRKSSYNSPLHF	TGTGCCAGTAGTATCTCGGTGGGACGTAAGAGCTCCTATAATTCACCCCTCCACTTT
TRBV14	TRBJ1-2	-	-	CASSQEQFYGYTF	TGTGCCAGCAGCCAAGAACAGTTCTATGGCTACACCTTC
TRBV5-1	TRBJ2-5	once	-	CASSLGGTGQETQYF	TGCGCCAGCAGCTTGGGTGGGACCGGACAAGAGACCCAGTACTTC
TRBV28	TRBJ2-5	few	TRBD1	CASSSGQNQETQYF	TGTGCCAGCAGTTCGGGACAGAATCAAGAGACCCAGTACTTC
TRBV5-1	TRBJ1-1	-	-	CASSWAGGTEAFF	TGCGCCAGCAGCTGGGCCGGGGGCACTGAAGCTTTCTTT
TRBV4-3	TRBJ2-1	-	TRBD2	CASSQDLVSGSVDEQFF	TGCGCCAGCAGCCAAGATCTTGTTAGCGGGAGTGTCGATGAGCAGTTCTTC
TRBV7-8	TRBJ1-1	-	-	CASSPMANTEAFF	TGTGCCAGCAGCCCTATGGCTAACACTGAAGCTTTCTTT
TRBV5-1	TRBJ2-7	-	-	CASSLRLATYEQYF	TGCGCCAGCAGCTTAAGGCTTGCTACCTACGAGCAGTACTTC